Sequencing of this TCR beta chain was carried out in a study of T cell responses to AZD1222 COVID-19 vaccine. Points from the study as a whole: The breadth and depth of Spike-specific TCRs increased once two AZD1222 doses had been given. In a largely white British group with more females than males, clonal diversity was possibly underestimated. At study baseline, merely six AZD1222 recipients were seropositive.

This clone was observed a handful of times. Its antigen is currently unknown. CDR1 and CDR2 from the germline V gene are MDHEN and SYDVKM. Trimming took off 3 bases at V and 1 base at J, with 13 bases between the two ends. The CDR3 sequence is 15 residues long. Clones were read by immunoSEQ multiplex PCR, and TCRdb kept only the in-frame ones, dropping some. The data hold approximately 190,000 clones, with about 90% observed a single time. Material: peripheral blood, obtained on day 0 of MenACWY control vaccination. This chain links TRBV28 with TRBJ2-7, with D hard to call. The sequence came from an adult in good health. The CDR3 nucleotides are TGTGCCAGCAGTTTCGTAACAGACAATTCCTACGAGCAGTACTTC. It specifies CASSFVTDNSYEQYF.